The rows below give T cell receptor beta chains drawn from one sample of a study of CD8 T cells in Susac syndrome. TCRdb called the immunoSEQ multiplex PCR reads again in MiXCR, with one record for every CDR3 protein. This table has approximately 200,000 distinct CDR3 sequences, 95% appearing once. Sequencing used CD4+ T cells from PBMCs. The receptors originated from a human donor with multiple sclerosis. The CDR3 runs from the conserved cysteine through the conserved F or W. Not all rows give a size; the values are once, few, many and, for expanded clones, a class.

CDR3 | V | size
CSARDFSGGALETQYF | TRBV20-1 | once
CASSSRGGRSYNSPLHF | TRBV27 | .
CASSQEGRGHEKLFF | TRBV3-1 | .
CASSPTGSVQPQHF | TRBV18 | .
CASSPHEGGGYEQYF | TRBV9 | .
CASREVGKNIQYF | TRBV12-3/TRBV12-4 | .
CSAAEVRGRTEAFF | TRBV7-6 | .
CSARSDRLRNNSPLHF | TRBV20-1 | .
CASSQDHGGHQPQHF | TRBV4-3 | .
CASYTGARYEQYF | TRBV6-1 | few
CASTHREPYEQYF | TRBV7-2 | once
CSVDGQGADEQYF | TRBV29-1 | .
CASRPQGVKLFF | TRBV28 | .
CSTQGDRGADTQYF | TRBV29-1 | .
CASSPRREGAQYF | TRBV14 | .
CASSLAGAEIYEQYF | TRBV5-1 | .
CSVKFRRTGGIEAFF | TRBV29-1 | .
CASSVTGFNTEAFF | TRBV2 | .
CASSLKPTSSGELFF | TRBV3-1 | .
CASSLDSYNEQFF | TRBV19 | .
CASSSPGPGLYEQYF | TRBV7-9 | once
CASSLSGGVGNQPQHF | TRBV27 | few
CASSRGSGPAGEQFF | TRBV7-9 | .
CSARDVPRNGYTF | TRBV20-1 | .
CAWSVGGVGYF | TRBV30 | .
CSATQGTSGYTF | TRBV20-1 | .
CASSTQGRGETQYF | TRBV11-1 | .
CASSLAEGELFF | TRBV3-1 | .
CASSFSGQETQYF | TRBV7-7 | .
CSVEPRVSGNTIYF | TRBV29-1 | .
CASSVWGGDYGYTF | TRBV9 | .
CASSLYRPDTEAFF | TRBV12-3/TRBV12-4 | .
CASSQDSNLAQKYEQYF | TRBV4-1 | .
CASSKLAAQETQYF | TRBV3-1 | once
CASSVGGFAEQYF | TRBV9 | .
CASSLKGTAGAYEQYF | TRBV7-3 | .
CASSFQPPGTGYQSDGYTF | TRBV5-1 | .
CASSKPRDRELHGYTF | TRBV3-1 | .
CASSVQATGNTIYF | TRBV9 | .
CASSLSPHQGVVYGYTF | TRBV27 | once
CASNKDKTRGETQYF | TRBV28 | .
CASSSKRGPSYNEQFF | TRBV11-2 | .
CASSPRASGNTIYF | TRBV7-9 | .
CASSPGLQGLTYNEQFF | TRBV7-9 | .
CASSVVGATEAFF | TRBV9 | once
CASSLEGKYGYTF | TRBV5-1 | .
CASSPRLVETALSEQYF | TRBV23-1 | .
CAWMRQGFSGNTIYF | TRBV30 | .
CASSLAGGAQHF | TRBV12-3/TRBV12-4 | .